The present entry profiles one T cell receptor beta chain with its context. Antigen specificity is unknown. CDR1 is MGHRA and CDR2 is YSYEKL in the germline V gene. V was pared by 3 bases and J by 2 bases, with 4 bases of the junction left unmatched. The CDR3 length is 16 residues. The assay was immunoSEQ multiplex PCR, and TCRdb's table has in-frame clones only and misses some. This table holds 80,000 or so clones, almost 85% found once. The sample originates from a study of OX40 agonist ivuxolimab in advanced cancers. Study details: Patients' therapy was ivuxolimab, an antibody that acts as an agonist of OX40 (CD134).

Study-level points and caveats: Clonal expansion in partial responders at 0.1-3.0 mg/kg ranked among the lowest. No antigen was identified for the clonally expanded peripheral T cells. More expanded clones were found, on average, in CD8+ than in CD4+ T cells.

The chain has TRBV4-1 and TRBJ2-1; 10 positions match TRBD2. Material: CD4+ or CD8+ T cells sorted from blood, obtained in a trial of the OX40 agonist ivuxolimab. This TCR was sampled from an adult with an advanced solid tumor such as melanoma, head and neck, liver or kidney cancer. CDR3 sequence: CASSHQSGGAYNEQFF. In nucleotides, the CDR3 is TGCGCCAGCAGCCACCAAAGCGGGGGGGCCTACAATGAGCAGTTCTTC.